The 5 T cell receptor beta chains presented below share a single source sample, sequenced in a study of shared clonotypes between healthy human individuals. Terminally differentiated effector memory CD45RA+ cells were excluded by CCR7 positive selection of CD45RO-negative cells. Data came from immunoSEQ multiplex PCR; TCRdb stores just in-frame clones and leaves some out. The profile shows roughly 2 million clones, about 95% of them singletons. Sequencing was done on a sample of naive CD8+ T cells sorted from blood. The receptor source for this set is a man in his late teens or twenties in good health.

In its sample, this clone was seen a few times. The chain has TRBV4-1 and TRBJ1-5; D not certain. CDR1 is MGHRA, CDR2 YSYEKL, per germline. CDR3 size: 13 residues. Trimming stripped 4 bases from V and 5 bases from J, with 9 bases between. The CDR3, as DNA: TGCGCCAGCAGCCTCCCAAACGATCAGCCCCAGCATTTT. Its protein product is CASSLPNDQPQHF.

The J gene is TRBJ2-7, the V gene TRBV7-9; 11 positions match TRBD1. V lost 5 bases, J lost 6 bases, and 6 bases stayed unmatched. The CDR3 is 14 amino acids. CDR1 and CDR2 from the germline V gene are SEHNR and FQNEAQ (reference sequence). The CDR3 region has the DNA TGTGCCAGCAGCGTCCGGGACAGGGGGTTCGAGCAGTACTTC. This gives the protein CASSVRDRGFEQYF.

The V and J genes are TRBV29-1 and TRBJ1-1, with D possibly being TRBD1 (6 bases). Deletions cut 8 bases from V and 0 bases from J, with 19 bases between. The germline gives CDR1 SQVTM, CDR2 ANQGSEA. This CDR3 is 15 amino acids long. The CDR3 here is CSFRKAQGLNTEAFF. The CDR3 DNA reads TGCAGCTTTCGCAAAGCCCAGGGGCTGAACACTGAAGCTTTCTTT.

CDR3 in DNA: TGTGCCAGCAGTTTAACCCCTGGGTACGAGCAGTACTTC. This codes for CASSLTPGYEQYF. The V call is TRBV27, the J call TRBJ2-7; no firm D call. The CDR3 contains 13 residues. Germline CDR1 and CDR2: MNHEY and SMNVEV (reference sequence). V dropped 2 bases and J dropped 4 bases, with 9 bases sitting between them.

The gene calls are TRBV4-1 and TRBJ1-1, with no clear D. The CDR3 runs to 15 residues. The germline V and J ends were trimmed by 1 base and 3 bases, with 12 bases remaining between them. CDR1 and CDR2 (germline): MGHRA, YSYEKL. The CDR3 loop reads CASSQGWAAYTEAFF. CDR3 nucleotides: TGCGCCAGCAGCCAAGGGTGGGCAGCTTACACTGAAGCTTTCTTT.